This entry describes one TCR beta chain. Its antigen is not known. The sample comes from a study of shared clonotypes between healthy human individuals. Study findings and constraints: Rarefaction revealed incomplete sorted-subset sequencing despite large depth.

Produced via immunoSEQ multiplex PCR; TCRdb's table is partial and in-frame only. The table lists about 1,900,000 clones, 85% to 95% of them singletons, with 1% to 1.5% in the top ten. CD8 cells classed as naive were CD45RO-negative and positively selected for CCR7, excluding terminally differentiated effector memory CD45RA+ cells. The TCR comes from a man between 18 and 29 years old in good health. The sequencing input was naive CD8+ T cells sorted from blood.

The CDR3 coding sequence is TGCGCCAGCAGTGAGTCGGGACAAGGAAACACCATATATTTT. It translates to CASSESGQGNTIYF. This chain joins TRBV10-1 and TRBJ1-3; tentatively, D is TRBD1 (6 bases). CDR1 and CDR2 from the germline V gene are WNHNN and SYGVQD (reference sequence). The length of the CDR3 is 14 residues. Between the trimmed V and J ends, which lost 0 bases and 4 bases, there was a span of 7 bases.